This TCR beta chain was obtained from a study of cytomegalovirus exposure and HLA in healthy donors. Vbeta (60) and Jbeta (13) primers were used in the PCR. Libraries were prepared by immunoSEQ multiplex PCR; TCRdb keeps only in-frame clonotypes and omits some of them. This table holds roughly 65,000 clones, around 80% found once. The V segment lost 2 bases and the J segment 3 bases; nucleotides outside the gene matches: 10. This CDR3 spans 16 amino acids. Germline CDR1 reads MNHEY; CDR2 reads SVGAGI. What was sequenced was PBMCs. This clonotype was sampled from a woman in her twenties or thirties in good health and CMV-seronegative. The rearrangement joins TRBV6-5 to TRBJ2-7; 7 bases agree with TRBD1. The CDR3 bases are TGTGCCAGCAGTTACACAGGGGTAGCGCCTTTCTACGAGCAGTACTTC. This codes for CASSYTGVAPFYEQYF.